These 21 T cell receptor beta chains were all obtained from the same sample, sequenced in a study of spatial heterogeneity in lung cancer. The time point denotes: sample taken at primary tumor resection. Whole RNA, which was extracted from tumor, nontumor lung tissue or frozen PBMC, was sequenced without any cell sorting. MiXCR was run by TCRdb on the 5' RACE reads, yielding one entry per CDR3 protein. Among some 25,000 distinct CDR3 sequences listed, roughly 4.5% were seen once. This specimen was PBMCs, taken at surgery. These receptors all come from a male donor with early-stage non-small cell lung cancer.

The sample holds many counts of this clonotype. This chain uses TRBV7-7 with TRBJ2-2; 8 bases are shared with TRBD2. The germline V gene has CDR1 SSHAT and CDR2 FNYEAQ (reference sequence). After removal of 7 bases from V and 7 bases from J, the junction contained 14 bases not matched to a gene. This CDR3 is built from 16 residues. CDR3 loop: CASKGGTGTSIGELFF. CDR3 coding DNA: TGTGCCAGCAAAGGAGGGACCGGGACTAGTATCGGGGAGCTGTTTTTT. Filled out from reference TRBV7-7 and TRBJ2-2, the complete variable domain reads GAGVSQSPRYKVTKRGQDVTLRCDPISSHATLYWYQQALGQGPEFLTYFNYEAQPDKSGLPSDRFSAERPEGSISTLTIQRTEQRDSAMYRCASKGGTGTSIGELFFGEGSRLTVL.

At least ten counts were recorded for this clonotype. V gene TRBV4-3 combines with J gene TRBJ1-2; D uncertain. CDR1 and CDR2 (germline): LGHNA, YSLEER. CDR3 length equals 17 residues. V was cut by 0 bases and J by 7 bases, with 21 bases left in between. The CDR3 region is CASSQENPGIRPGGYTF. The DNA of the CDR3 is TGCGCCAGCAGCCAAGAGAATCCCGGGATAAGACCCGGTGGCTACACCTTC.

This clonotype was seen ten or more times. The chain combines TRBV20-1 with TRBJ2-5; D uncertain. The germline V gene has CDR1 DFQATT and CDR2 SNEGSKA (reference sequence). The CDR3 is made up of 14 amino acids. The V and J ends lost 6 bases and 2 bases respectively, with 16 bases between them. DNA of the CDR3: TGCAGTGCGACCAGCTTGGCGTCACAAGAGACCCAGTACTTC. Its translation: CSATSLASQETQYF.

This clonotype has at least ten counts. CDR3 amino acids: CASRATGRETQYF. The CDR3 DNA reads as TGTGCCAGCAGAGCGACAGGGAGAGAGACCCAGTACTTC. The gene calls are TRBV5-6 and TRBJ2-5; 7 bases are shared with TRBD1. The V segment lost 5 bases and the J segment 4 bases; nucleotides outside the gene matches: 5. Germline V gene data show CDR1 as SGHDT and CDR2 as YYEEEE. The CDR3 extends over 13 amino acids.

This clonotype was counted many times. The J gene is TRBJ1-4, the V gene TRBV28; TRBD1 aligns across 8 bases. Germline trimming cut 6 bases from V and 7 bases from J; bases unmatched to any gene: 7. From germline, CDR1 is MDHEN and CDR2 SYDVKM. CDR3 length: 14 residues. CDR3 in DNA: TGTGCCAGCAGAACGCAGGGGGCGCGTGAAAAACTGTTTTTT. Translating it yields CASRTQGAREKLFF.

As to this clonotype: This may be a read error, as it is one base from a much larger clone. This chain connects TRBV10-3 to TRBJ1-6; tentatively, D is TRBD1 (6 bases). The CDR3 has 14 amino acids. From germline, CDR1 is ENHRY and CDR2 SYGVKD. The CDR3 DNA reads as TGTGCCAACAGTGACCAGGGGCTCAATTCACCCCTCCACTTT. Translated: CANSDQGLNSPLHF.

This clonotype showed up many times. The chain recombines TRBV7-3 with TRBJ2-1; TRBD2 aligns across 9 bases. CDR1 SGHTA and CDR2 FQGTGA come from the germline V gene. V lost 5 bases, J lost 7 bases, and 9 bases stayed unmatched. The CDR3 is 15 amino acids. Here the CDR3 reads CASSPLAGGWNEQFF. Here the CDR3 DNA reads TGTGCCAGCAGCCCCCTGGCGGGAGGGTGGAATGAGCAGTTCTTC.

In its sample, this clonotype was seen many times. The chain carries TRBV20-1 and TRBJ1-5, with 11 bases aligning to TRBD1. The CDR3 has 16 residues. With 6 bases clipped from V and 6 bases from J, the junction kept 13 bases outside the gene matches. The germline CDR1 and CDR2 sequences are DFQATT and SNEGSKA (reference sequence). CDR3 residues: CSALYPGGTGGQPQHF. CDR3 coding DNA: TGCAGTGCGCTGTATCCCGGTGGGACAGGGGGTCAGCCCCAGCATTTT.

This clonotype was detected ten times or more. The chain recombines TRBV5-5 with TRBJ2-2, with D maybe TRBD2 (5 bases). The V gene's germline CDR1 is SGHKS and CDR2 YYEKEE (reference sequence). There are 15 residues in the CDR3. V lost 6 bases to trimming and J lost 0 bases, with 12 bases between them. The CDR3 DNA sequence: TGTGCCAGCAACCCGGGAACACCGAACACCGGGGAGCTGTTTTTT. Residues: CASNPGTPNTGELFF.

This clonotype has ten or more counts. This CDR3 reads CASGGSGTDQETQYF. In DNA, the CDR3 is TGTGCCAGCGGGGGGTCCGGGACAGACCAAGAGACCCAGTACTTC. The chain employs TRBV2 and TRBJ2-5; possibly TRBD1 for D (7 bases). The CDR3 covers 15 residues. Per germline, CDR1 SNHLY and CDR2 FYNNEI. The V end lost 8 bases, the J end lost 0 bases, and 16 bases lay between the germline ends.

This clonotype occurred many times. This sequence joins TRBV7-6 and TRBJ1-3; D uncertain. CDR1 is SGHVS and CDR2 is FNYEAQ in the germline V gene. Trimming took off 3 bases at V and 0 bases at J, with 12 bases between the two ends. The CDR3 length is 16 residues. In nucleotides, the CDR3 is TGTGCCAGCAGCTTCGGCCTGCGGGACTCTGGAAACACCATATATTTT. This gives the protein CASSFGLRDSGNTIYF.

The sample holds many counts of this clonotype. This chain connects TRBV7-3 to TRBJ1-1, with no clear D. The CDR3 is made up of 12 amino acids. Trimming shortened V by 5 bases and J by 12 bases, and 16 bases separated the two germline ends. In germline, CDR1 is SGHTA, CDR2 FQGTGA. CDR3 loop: CASSLSPESPFF. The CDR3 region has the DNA TGTGCCAGCAGCCTAAGCCCCGAGAGCCCTTTCTTT.

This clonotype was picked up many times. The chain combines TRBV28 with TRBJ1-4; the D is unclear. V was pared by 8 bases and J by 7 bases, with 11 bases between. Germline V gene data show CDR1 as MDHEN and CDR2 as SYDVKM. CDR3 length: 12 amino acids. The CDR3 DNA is TGTGCCAGCGGTTGGCTGGGTGAAAAACTGTTTTTT. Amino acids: CASGWLGEKLFF.

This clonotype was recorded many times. The CDR3 loop is CASSATGGENIQYF. The CDR3, as DNA: TGTGCCAGCAGCGCAACAGGGGGGGAAAACATTCAGTACTTC. The J gene is TRBJ2-4, the V gene TRBV9; tentative D call: TRBD1 (8 bases). The CDR3 totals 14 residues. The V gene lost 3 bases and the J gene lost 5 bases, with 12 bases spanning the gap. Germline assignment: CDR1 SGDLS and CDR2 YYNGEE.

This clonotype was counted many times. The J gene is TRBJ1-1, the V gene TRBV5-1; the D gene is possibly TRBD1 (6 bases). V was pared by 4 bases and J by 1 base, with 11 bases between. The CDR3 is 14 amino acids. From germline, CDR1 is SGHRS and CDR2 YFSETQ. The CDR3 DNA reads TGCGCCAGCAGCCAAGGGACACAGAACACTGAAGCTTTCTTT. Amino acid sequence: CASSQGTQNTEAFF.

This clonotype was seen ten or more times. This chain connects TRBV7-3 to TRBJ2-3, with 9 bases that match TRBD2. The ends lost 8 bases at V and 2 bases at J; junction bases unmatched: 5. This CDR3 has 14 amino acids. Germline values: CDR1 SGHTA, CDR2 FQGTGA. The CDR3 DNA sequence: TGTGCCAGCCGAAGCGGGGGGACCACAGATACGCAGTATTTT. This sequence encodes CASRSGGTTDTQYF.

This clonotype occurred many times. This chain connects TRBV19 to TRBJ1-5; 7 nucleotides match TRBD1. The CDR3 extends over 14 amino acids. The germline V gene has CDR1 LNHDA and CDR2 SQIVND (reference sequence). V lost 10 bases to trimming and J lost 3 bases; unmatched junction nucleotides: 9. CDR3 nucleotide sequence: TGTGCCACAACAGGACAGGTCCACAATCAGCCCCAGCATTTT. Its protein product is CATTGQVHNQPQHF.

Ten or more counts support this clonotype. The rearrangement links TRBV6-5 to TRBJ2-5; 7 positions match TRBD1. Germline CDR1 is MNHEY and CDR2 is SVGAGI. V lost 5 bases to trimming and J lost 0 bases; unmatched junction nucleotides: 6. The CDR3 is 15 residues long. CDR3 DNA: TGTGCCAGCAGTCCAGGGACAGCGTACCAAGAGACCCAGTACTTC. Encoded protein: CASSPGTAYQETQYF.

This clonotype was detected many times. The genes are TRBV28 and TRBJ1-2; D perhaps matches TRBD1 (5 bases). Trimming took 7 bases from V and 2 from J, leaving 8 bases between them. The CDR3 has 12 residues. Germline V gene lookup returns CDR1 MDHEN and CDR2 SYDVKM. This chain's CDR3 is CASTGRNYGYTF. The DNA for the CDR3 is TGTGCCAGCACAGGGAGGAACTATGGCTACACCTTC.

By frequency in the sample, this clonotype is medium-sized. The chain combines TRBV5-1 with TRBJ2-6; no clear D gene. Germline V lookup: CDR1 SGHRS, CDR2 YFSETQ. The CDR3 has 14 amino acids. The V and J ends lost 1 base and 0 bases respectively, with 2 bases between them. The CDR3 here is CASSLLSGANVLTF. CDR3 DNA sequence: TGCGCCAGCAGCTTGCTCTCTGGGGCCAACGTCCTGACTTTC.

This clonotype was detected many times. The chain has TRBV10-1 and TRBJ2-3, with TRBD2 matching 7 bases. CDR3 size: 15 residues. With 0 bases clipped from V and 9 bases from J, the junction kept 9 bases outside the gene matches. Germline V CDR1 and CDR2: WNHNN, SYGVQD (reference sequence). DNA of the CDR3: TGCGCCAGCAGTGAGTCGACCGGGGCCGGGAGGACGCAGTATTTT. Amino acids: CASSESTGAGRTQYF.